A selection of T cell receptor beta chains follows, all from one sample in a study of neurological immune-mediated disorders. TCRdb ran MiXCR on the 5' RACE reads and lists one entry per CDR3 protein. The sample lists about 31,000 distinct CDR3 sequences; roughly 14% were seen once. What was sequenced was CD4+ T cells from blood. These receptors were collected from a female donor with HTLV-1-associated myelopathy (HAM/TSP). The CDR3 runs from the conserved cysteine through the conserved F or W. Each record gives: V gene, J gene, D gene, clone size, CDR3 DNA, CDR3 protein. D genes are given only for firm matches. The size field is filled for only some rows; it gives once, few, many or a size class.

TRBV7-8	TRBJ2-7	TRBD1	many	TGTGCCAGCGAGGTGGGACAGGGTGACGAGCAGTACTTC	CASEVGQGDEQYF
TRBV5-4	TRBJ2-3	TRBD2	many	TGTGCCAGCAGCGCACTAGCGGGGGGTTTCACAGATACGCAGTATTTT	CASSALAGGFTDTQYF
TRBV10-3	TRBJ1-2	NA	many	TGTGCCATCAGCTCTACAGGGAGCGGCTACACCTTC	CAISSTGSGYTF
TRBV7-3	TRBJ1-1	NA	many	TGTGCCAGCAGCTTTGTCAGGATGAACACTGAAGCTTTCTTT	CASSFVRMNTEAFF
TRBV7-2	TRBJ2-1	NA	medium-sized	TGTGCCAGCAGATCTTACAATGAGCAGTTCTTC	CASRSYNEQFF
TRBV20-1	TRBJ2-1	NA	many	TGCAGTGCTAGAGCAGGGCGGATCTCCTACAATGAGCAGTTCTTC	CSARAGRISYNEQFF
TRBV7-3	TRBJ2-3	NA	many	TGTGCCAGCAGCTTGGGCCGGAGGGCTCAAGTAGATACGCAGTATTTT	CASSLGRRAQVDTQYF
TRBV4-1	TRBJ1-1	TRBD1	many	TGCGCCAGCAGCCAAGTCGACAGGGAGAACACTGAAGCTTTCTTT	CASSQVDRENTEAFF
TRBV7-2	TRBJ1-2	TRBD1	many	TGTGCCAGCAGCGCCTTTATAACAGGGGGCTTTGGCTACACCTTC	CASSAFITGGFGYTF
TRBV5-1	TRBJ1-2	TRBD1	many	TGCGCCAGCAGCTTAACTACAGGGGGCGGTGGCTACACCTTC	CASSLTTGGGGYTF
TRBV7-3	TRBJ2-3	NA	medium-sized	TGTGCCAGCAGCTGGGACAGCACAGATACGCAGTATTTT	CASSWDSTDTQYF
TRBV5-1	TRBJ2-1	NA	many	TGCGCCAGCAGCCCCTCCGCAGACTTTTCAACTTACAATGAGCAGTTCTTC	CASSPSADFSTYNEQFF
TRBV7-3	TRBJ2-2	TRBD2	many	TGTGCCAGCAGCTTACTCCCACCGGGACTAATGGGTGGGGAGCTGTTTTTT	CASSLLPPGLMGGELFF
TRBV6-1	TRBJ2-7	NA	many	TGTGCCAGCAGTGAAGCCCGTGGCAGGGGATACGAGCAGTACTTC	CASSEARGRGYEQYF
TRBV24-1	TRBJ2-2	NA	few	TGTGCCACCAGTGAAGCTAGCGTAGCGAACACCGGGGAGCTGTTTTTT	CATSEASVANTGELFF
TRBV2	TRBJ1-5	NA	many	TGTGCCAGCAGTGGGGGGGATCAGCCCCAGCATTTT	CASSGGDQPQHF
TRBV3-1	TRBJ2-5	TRBD2	many	TGTGCCAGCAGCCAAGAGGGGACTACCCAAGAGACCCAGTACTTC	CASSQEGTTQETQYF
TRBV5-8	TRBJ1-1	NA	many	TGTGCCAGCAGCTTGCGTGGTGCTTTCTTT	CASSLRGAFF
TRBV2	TRBJ2-3	NA	few	TGTGCCAGCAGTTTAGCGGTCACAGATACGCAGTATTTT	CASSLAVTDTQYF
TRBV6-1	TRBJ1-5	NA	many	TGTGCCAGCACCCTGACAGCGGGCAATCAGCCCCAGCATTTT	CASTLTAGNQPQHF
TRBV5-1	TRBJ2-2	NA	medium-sized	TGCGCCAGCAATGTCTGGCAGGGAAGAACCGGGGAGCTGTTTTTT	CASNVWQGRTGELFF
TRBV7-6	TRBJ2-3	TRBD2	many	TGTGCCAGCAGCCTGGGGGGGTCAGATACGCAGTATTTT	CASSLGGSDTQYF
TRBV20-1	TRBJ2-7	NA	many	TGCAGTGCTAAGGATTCGACCTCCGACTACGAGCAGTACTTC	CSAKDSTSDYEQYF
TRBV20-1	TRBJ2-2	NA	many	TGCAGTGCTAGAGCCCGTCATTCGAACACCGGGGAGCTGTTTTTT	CSARARHSNTGELFF
TRBV10-2	TRBJ1-1	NA	many	TGCGCCAGCAGTGTAGGGGGGGACACTGAAGCTTTCTTT	CASSVGGDTEAFF
TRBV29-1	TRBJ2-5	TRBD1	many	TGCAGCGAAGGGACAGGGGGGACCCAGTACTTC	CSEGTGGTQYF
TRBV13	TRBJ1-2	NA	many	TGTGCCAGCAGCTTAGTAGGGAATTTTCTTGGCTACACCTTC	CASSLVGNFLGYTF
TRBV12-5	TRBJ2-1	NA	many	TGTGCTAGTGGTTTGCCCACGTCGCTTTACAATGAGCAGTTCTTC	CASGLPTSLYNEQFF
TRBV2	TRBJ1-2	TRBD1	many	TGTGCCAGCAGTGAACTCGGACAGGGAGTCTATGGCTACACCTTC	CASSELGQGVYGYTF
TRBV12-3/TRBV12-4	TRBJ1-1	NA	NA	TGTGCCAGCACCCCCGGGGGGGGTGAAGCTTTCTTT	CASTPGGGEAFF
TRBV6-6	TRBJ1-1	NA	many	TGTGCCAGCAGTTTGGTAGGGGGAGATGAAGCTTTCTTT	CASSLVGGDEAFF
TRBV11-1	TRBJ2-3	TRBD2	many	TGTGCCAGCAGCCAGACTAGCGGGAGGACAGATACGCAGTATTTT	CASSQTSGRTDTQYF
TRBV24-1	TRBJ1-1	TRBD1	many	TGTGCCACCAGTGACCCGTCATCCGGGACAGGGGTGGGAGACACTGAAGCTTTCTTT	CATSDPSSGTGVGDTEAFF
TRBV20-1	TRBJ2-3	TRBD1	many	TGCAGTGCTAGTCGAGCGGACCAGGGGGCAGATACGCAGTATTTT	CSASRADQGADTQYF
TRBV5-1	TRBJ1-2	NA	many	TGCGCCAGCAGCTTGGACAGATCTAACTATGGCTACACCTTC	CASSLDRSNYGYTF
TRBV4-2	TRBJ1-5	NA	many	TGTGCCAGCAGCCAAGATAGGCAGAGCAATCAGCCCCAGCATTTT	CASSQDRQSNQPQHF
TRBV25-1	TRBJ1-1	NA	many	TGTGCCAGCAGAGCAGCGGGGGCCGGGGGGGACACTGAAGCTTTCTTT	CASRAAGAGGDTEAFF
TRBV6-5	TRBJ1-6	TRBD1	many	TGTGCCAGCAGTCGCCGGGGGGGACAGGGGCCGAGCTCCTATAATTCACCCCTCCACTTT	CASSRRGGQGPSSYNSPLHF
TRBV5-1	TRBJ1-2	TRBD1	NA	TGCGCCAGCGAGAACCCGGGACAGGGTCGGCGTGGCTACACCTTC	CASENPGQGRRGYTF
TRBV25-1	TRBJ2-1	TRBD2	NA	TGTGCCAGCAGTGAATTGGAAGGGACTAGCGAGAGTGAGCAGTTCTTC	CASSELEGTSESEQFF
TRBV5-1	TRBJ2-1	TRBD1	many	TGCGCCAGCAGCTTAACAGGGGGGCAATACAATGAGCAGTTCTTC	CASSLTGGQYNEQFF
TRBV28	TRBJ1-1	TRBD1	many	TGTGCCAGCAGGGACAGGTTTGAAGCTTTCTTT	CASRDRFEAFF
TRBV5-1	TRBJ1-6	TRBD1	many	TGCGCCAGCAGCTCCGGGACAGGGCTTGAATCACCCCTCCACTTT	CASSSGTGLESPLHF
TRBV7-9	TRBJ1-1	NA	many	TGTGCCAGCAGCCAAATCCCGAAGCAGGACACTGAAGCTTTCTTT	CASSQIPKQDTEAFF
TRBV5-1	TRBJ2-2	NA	many	TGCGCCAGCAGCCCCCAAGGCGGGGCGAACACCGGGGAGCTGTTTTTT	CASSPQGGANTGELFF
TRBV29-1	TRBJ2-3	TRBD2	many	TGCAGCGTGGAAAGGACTAGCGGGAGCCGAGGAGATACGCAGTATTTT	CSVERTSGSRGDTQYF
TRBV20-1	TRBJ2-5	TRBD2	many	TGCAGTGCACCCCGGGTGCGCGGGGGGGCCACGGAGACCCAGTACTTC	CSAPRVRGGATETQYF
TRBV5-5	TRBJ2-7	NA	many	TGTGCCAGCAGGTTGGGGTTTGGCGGTGCCTACGAGCAGTACTTC	CASRLGFGGAYEQYF
TRBV3-1	TRBJ2-5	NA	medium-sized	TGTGCCAGCAGCTGGGGACACCAAGAGACCCAGTACTTC	CASSWGHQETQYF
TRBV2	TRBJ2-3	NA	many	TGTGCCAGCAGACTAGAGCCCTCGGCTGGAGATACGCAGTATTTT	CASRLEPSAGDTQYF
TRBV12-3/TRBV12-4	TRBJ1-5	NA	many	TGTGCCAGCAGCACCCTGCCAGAGCCTAATCAGCCCCAGCATTTT	CASSTLPEPNQPQHF
TRBV5-1	TRBJ2-1	TRBD2	NA	TGCGCCAGCAGCTATCTCGGGACTAGCAGCTACAATGAGCAGTTCTTC	CASSYLGTSSYNEQFF
TRBV7-9	TRBJ1-2	TRBD1	many	TGTGCCAGTGAGGGGGCTGGGGGCTACACCTTC	CASEGAGGYTF